The T cell receptor (beta chain) under discussion was sequenced for a study of T cell repertoires in cytomegalovirus infection. General observations from the study: Carriage of CMV together with the relevant HLA was identifiable through cumulative public TCR beta family frequency. Ex vivo, HLA-C-restricted CMV-specific TCR beta clonotypes prevailed over the rest of the response.

Germline assignment: CDR1 SQVTM and CDR2 ANQGSEA. The CDR3 consists of 11 residues. V dropped 2 bases and J dropped 7 bases, with 8 bases sitting between them. In the case of this clonotype: Its antigen remains unidentified.

TCRdb passed the reads through MiXCR, listing each CDR3 protein once. Of under 300,000 distinct CDR3 sequences detected, about 18% appear once; the ten largest clones hold over 40%. The clonotype originates from a human donor in good health (CMV status not recorded). Some clones in this sample may be carry-over from other donors' samples. This chain joins TRBV29-1 and TRBJ1-2; D remains ambiguous. The sample consisted of CD8+ T cells from PBMCs. The CDR3 sequence: CSVERRSGYTF. The CDR3 region has the DNA TGCAGCGTTGAACGCAGGAGTGGCTACACCTTC. Variable domain in full (rest from reference TRBV29-1 and TRBJ1-2): SAVISQKPSRDICQRGTSLTIQCQVDSQVTMMFWYRQQPGQSLTLIATANQGSEATYESGFVIDKFPISRPNLTFSTLTVSNMSPEDSSIYLCSVERRSGYTFGSGTRLTVV.